This TCR beta chain was sequenced for a study of blood T cells in healthy people across ages (dated by TCRdb to between 2015 and 2017). With respect to the entire study: In model experiments, roughly one uniquely barcoded TCR beta cDNA molecule per two T cells was captured by template switching. Using deep sequencing normalized with unique cDNA molecular identifiers, the study measured how TCR beta repertoire diversity changes with age. Two additional independent replicas of 1 million unique cDNA reads from the same blood draw were analyzed for two donors (one aged 18 to 30 and one aged 80 or older). Four age groups were formed from the donors: young (average approximately 15 years), middle-aged (roughly 38), aged (about 62) and long-lived (about 75). To avoid experimental bias, donors of different ages were distributed randomly across sequencing lanes.

The 40 or so donors, aged about 6 to 90 years, were systemically healthy Caucasian individuals from Russia. Each donor gave around 9 milliliters of peripheral blood, collected into EDTA-treated Vacutainer tubes. PBMCs were isolated by Ficoll-Paque density-gradient centrifugation, with at least 6 million obtained per sample. Trizol reagent was used to extract total RNA from PBMCs, with at least 5.5 micrograms per sample. The percentages of naive CD45RAhigh/CD27high T cells were determined by flow cytometry on a PBMC aliquot from every donor. As concerns this clonotype: Its antigen is still unknown. Base qualities are not recorded, but no much larger clone differs from it by a single base.

Library preparation employed 5' RACE. Reads for this sample came from an Illumina HiSeq 2500. The second PCR ran for roughly 6 to 11 cycles and used a J-beta primer mix along with a sample-barcoded 5' primer. A template-switch 5' adaptor carrying 12 random nucleotides introduced a unique molecular identifier onto each TCR beta cDNA molecule. Each sample yielded at least 2.5 million CDR3-containing paired-end reads. First-strand cDNA synthesis was performed from all RNA using the Mint cDNA synthesis kit, with priming by a TRBC-specific oligonucleotide. After uracil-DNA glycosylase treatment, a first 18-cycle PCR used universal primers M1SS and BC2_uni_R on all cDNA. In the paper's pipeline: For normalization, 1 million high-quality reads were randomly selected from each sample, with every read carrying a distinct molecular identifier. Reads sharing molecular identifiers were discarded rather than binned into consensus sequences. MiTCR, set to a Q25 quality threshold and the strictest error-elimination algorithm, was used for CDR3 identification, clonotype clustering and error correction. A nonparametric unseen species model with Euler transformation was used to estimate lower-bound total TCR beta diversity. TCRdb cleaned the public reads at Q25 with fastp, built clones with MiXCR and kept in-frame beta chains. Each CDR3 protein appears once, grouped with its most common genes and DNA. The V and J calls reflect TCRdb's pipeline rather than the authors' work. Present in this sample are 1.5 million to 1.8 million distinct CDR3 sequences, approximately 42% of which were seen just once. Just over 4% of the sample lies in the top ten.

From the germline V gene, CDR1 is SGDLS and CDR2 is YYNGEE. The CDR3, cysteine through phenylalanine, is 15 amino acids long. Only the CDR3 portion is preserved as DNA: 45 bases, with reading frame beginning at the first base. Paper-wide results and their limitations: Conclusive comparison of naive and antigen-experienced compartments was prevented by the profiling of bulk unsorted PBMCs. Observed TCR beta diversity per million T cells fell roughly linearly with age, and a significant reduction was already apparent by age around 39. Estimates of total diversity based on one million sequenced T cells were regarded as lower bounds and as underestimates. The long-lived group showed more naive CD4+ T cells, fewer expanded clones and increased TCR diversity than the aged group, suggesting age selection. There was a strong correlation between observed TCR beta diversity and the percentage of naive T cells measured by flow cytometry. Because donor CMV infection status was unknown, age-related changes in expanded clonotypes were potentially confounded.

What was sequenced was blood. The chain uses TRBV9 and TRBJ2-4, with the D gene call left open. The DNA end favors TRBJ2-7, so the J call may be wrong. This clonotype was obtained from a woman younger than 30 in good health. The CDR3 amino acid sequence is: CASSVESGSSYEQYF. The DNA reads as follows: TGTGCCAGCAGCGTAGAGTCAGGAAGCTCCTACGAGCAGTACTTC.